This T cell receptor (beta chain) originates from a study of cytomegalovirus exposure and HLA in healthy donors. The CDR3 is 17 residues long. Trimming shortened V by 3 bases and J by 1 base, and 17 bases separated the two germline ends. Germline V gene lookup returns CDR1 SGHTA and CDR2 FQGNSA. The PCR used 60 Vbeta and 13 Jbeta primers. The table came from immunoSEQ multiplex PCR; TCRdb's copy has only in-frame clones and leaves some out. The top ten hold approximately 0.56% of the sample, which has over 85,000 clones, around 77% seen once. Study findings and constraints: Previously analyzed data showed that most TCR beta V segments were productive at a frequency of about 87% or about 30%. Reports state that TCR beta sequences accurately predicted most subjects' HLA-A and HLA-B alleles. In a later analysis, TCR beta V- and J-gene trimming showed a link to a missense DCLRE1C variant.

Comments on this clone: No antigen is known for it.

This rearrangement joins TRBV7-2 to TRBJ2-3; D is undetermined. The receptor was isolated from a young man in good health and CMV-seronegative. Input material: PBMCs. This CDR3 reads CASSFSTLKIGTDTQYF. The CDR3 coding sequence is TGTGCCAGCAGCTTTTCGACTTTGAAGATTGGCACAGATACGCAGTATTTT. Filled out from reference TRBV7-2 and TRBJ2-3, the complete variable domain reads GAGVSQSPSNKVTEKGKDVELRCDPISGHTALYWYRQSLGQGLEFLIYFQGNSAPDKSGLPSDRFSAERTGGSVSTLTIQRTQQEDSAVYLCASSFSTLKIGTDTQYFGPGTRLTVL.